This T cell receptor beta chain was sequenced for a study of T cells in Graves' hyperthyroidism and ophthalmopathy. Study at large: Peripheral blood was collected at initial diagnosis, before any treatment.

Amplified regions were TCR beta CDR3 sequences from RNA transcripts. The HTBI primer set was used in a first-round RT-PCR of the TCR CDR3. One entry per CDR3 protein, called by TCRdb with MiXCR from the multiplex PCR reads. The sample records 600,000 or so distinct CDR3 sequences, roughly 16% being singletons. Germline CDR1 is SNHLY and CDR2 is FYNNEI. V lost 5 bases and J lost 3; bases outside the gene matches: 7. The CDR3 loop spans 15 amino acids. In this sample, this clonotype turned up many times. Patients were excluded for uncontrolled infection, other autoimmune disease, pregnancy or lactation. The receptor was isolated from a woman aged 30 to 39 with Graves' hyperthyroidism. This sequence joins TRBV2 and TRBJ1-2, with 9 bases that match TRBD1. The specimen was blood. In nucleotides, the CDR3 is TGTGCCAGCAGTATAACAGGGGGCGCGGACTATGGCTACACCTTC. This translates into CASSITGGADYGYTF.